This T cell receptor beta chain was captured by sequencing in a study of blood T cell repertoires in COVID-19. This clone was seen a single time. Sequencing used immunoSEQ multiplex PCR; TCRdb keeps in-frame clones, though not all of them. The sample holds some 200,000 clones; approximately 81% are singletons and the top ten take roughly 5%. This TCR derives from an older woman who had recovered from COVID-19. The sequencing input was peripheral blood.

The CDR3 DNA sequence: TGTGCAAGTCGCTTAGCGCGGAGTTCCCCGAACACTGAAGCTTTCTTT. Its protein is CASRLARSSPNTEAFF. The chain is built from TRBV12-2 and TRBJ1-1. TRBV12-2 corresponds to a pseudogene. This CDR3 has 16 amino acids.